These 2 T cell receptor beta chains originate from one sample sequenced in a study of T cell responses to AZD1222 COVID-19 vaccine. TCRdb keeps only in-frame clones here, not all; method: immunoSEQ multiplex PCR. The repertoire holds roughly 86,000 clones, approximately 92% seen once, with approximately 30% in the top ten. This material consisted of peripheral blood, taken on day 0 of AZD1222 vaccination. The receptor source for this set is an adult in good health.

The V gene is TRBV28, the J gene TRBJ1-5, with a tentative D call TRBD1 (5 bases). The CDR3 spans 17 residues. Trimming took 1 base from V and 3 from J, leaving 16 bases between them. The germline gives CDR1 MDHEN, CDR2 SYDVKM. CDR3 in amino acids: CASSLSGHLAFNQPQHF. DNA for the CDR3: TGTGCCAGCAGTTTATCAGGACACTTGGCTTTCAATCAGCCCCAGCATTTT. The entire variable domain, with the rest obtained from reference TRBV28 and TRBJ1-5, is as follows: DVKVTQSSRYLVKRTGEKVFLECVQDMDHENMFWYRQDPGLGLRLIYFSYDVKMKEKGDIPEGYSVSREKKERFSLILESASTNQTSMYLCASSLSGHLAFNQPQHFGDGTRLSIL.

The chain recombines TRBV9 with TRBJ1-4; a possible D gene is TRBD1 (6 bases). The V end was cut by 0 bases, the J end by 0 bases, with 9 bases between. Looked up from germline, CDR1 is SGDLS and CDR2 is YYNGEE. The CDR3 totals 16 residues. The CDR3 region has the DNA TGTGCCAGCAGCGTAGCTCAGGGGACAACTAATGAAAAACTGTTTTTT. Translation: CASSVAQGTTNEKLFF.